A selection of T cell receptor beta chains follows, all from one sample in a study of shared clonotypes between healthy human individuals. The protocol was immunoSEQ multiplex PCR, while the TCRdb copy is restricted to in-frame clones and leaves out a portion. The repertoire consists of approximately 2.5 million clones, with 93% occurring once and the leading ten covering 0.36%. Specimen: naive CD4+ T cells from PBMCs. The receptors originated from a man younger than 35 in good health. Some clones in this sample may be carry-over from other donors' samples. Each CDR3 is given with its conserved first and last residue. Fields, in order: J gene, V gene, D gene, CDR3 DNA, CDR3 protein. The D gene is left open where the match is weak.

TRBJ2-3 | TRBV5-1 | TRBD1 | TGCGCCAGCAGCTCGGGGACAGGGGGTTTCACAGATACGCAGTATTTT | CASSSGTGGFTDTQYF
TRBJ2-1 | TRBV10-3 | TRBD2 | TGTGCCATCAGCCCCGCTGGTAGCGGGAGGTATGGTGAGCAGTTCTTC | CAISPAGSGRYGEQFF
TRBJ2-6 | TRBV18 | NA | TGTGCCAGCTCATCAGGGGCGATCAGGGCTGGGGCCAACGTCCTGACTTTC | CASSSGAIRAGANVLTF
TRBJ2-5 | TRBV6-5 | NA | TGTGCCAGCAGTTACGGGGGTGGGCAAGGAGAGACCCAGTACTTC | CASSYGGGQGETQYF
TRBJ2-7 | TRBV7-3 | NA | TGTGCCAGCAGCTTAACGGGGATGAGTTACGAGCAGTACTTC | CASSLTGMSYEQYF
TRBJ1-5 | TRBV7-8 | TRBD1 | TGTGCCAGCAGCCCACAGGGGAGCAATCAGCCCCAGCATTTT | CASSPQGSNQPQHF
TRBJ2-5 | TRBV7-8 | NA | TGTGCCAGCAGCCCGGGGTCCGGGAGAGGGGAGACCCAGTACTTC | CASSPGSGRGETQYF
TRBJ1-2 | TRBV4-3 | NA | TGCGCCAGCAGCCAAGACACAGACAGAGCTAACTATGGCTACACCTTC | CASSQDTDRANYGYTF
TRBJ2-2 | TRBV11-2 | TRBD1 | TGTGCCAGCAGCAAGGGACAGGGAGTGGCCGGGGAGCTGTTTTTT | CASSKGQGVAGELFF
TRBJ2-1 | TRBV18 | NA | TGTGCCAGCTCACACTACAATGAGCAGTTCTTC | CASSHYNEQFF
TRBJ2-3 | TRBV9 | NA | TGTGCCAGCAGCGTACGGGGGAGCACAGATACGCAGTATTTT | CASSVRGSTDTQYF
TRBJ1-1 | TRBV12-5 | NA | TGTGCTAGTGGTTATGGGACATCTTTGACTTTCTTT | CASGYGTSLTFF
TRBJ1-4 | TRBV6-6 | NA | TGTGCCAGCAGTTATGAACAGTCCTTATGGTCTGAAAAACTGTTTTTT | CASSYEQSLWSEKLFF
TRBJ2-3 | TRBV5-1 | NA | TGCGCCAGCAGCGCAAGGACTAGCACAGATACGCAGTATTTT | CASSARTSTDTQYF
TRBJ2-4 | TRBV7-8 | TRBD1 | TGTGCCAGCAGCAAAACACAGGGGGAAAAAAACATTCAGTACTTC | CASSKTQGEKNIQYF
TRBJ1-2 | TRBV7-2 | NA | TGTGCCAGCAGCTTAAATACAGGGAGCTATGGCTACACCTTC | CASSLNTGSYGYTF